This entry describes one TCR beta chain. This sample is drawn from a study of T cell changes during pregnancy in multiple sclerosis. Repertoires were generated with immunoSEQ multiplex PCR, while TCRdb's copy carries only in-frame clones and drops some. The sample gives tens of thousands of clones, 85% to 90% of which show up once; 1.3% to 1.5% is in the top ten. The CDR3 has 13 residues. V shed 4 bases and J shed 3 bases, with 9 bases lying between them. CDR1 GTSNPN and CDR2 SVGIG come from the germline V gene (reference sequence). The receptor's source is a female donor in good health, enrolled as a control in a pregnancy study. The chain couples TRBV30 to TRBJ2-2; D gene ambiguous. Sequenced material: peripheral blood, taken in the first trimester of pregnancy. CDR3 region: CAWKRQYTGELFF. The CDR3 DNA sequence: TGTGCCTGGAAACGTCAGTACACCGGGGAGCTGTTTTTT.